This T cell receptor (beta chain) is from a study of naive and memory T cell subsets (dated by TCRdb to 2016 to 2017). Regarding the complete study: Sorted naive and memory T cell subsets from peripheral blood were analyzed in the study using a UMI-based, open-source pipeline for TCR alpha and beta sequencing. The results of the functional CMV T cell responses matched the IgG serology results in every case. RNA was DNase-treated and reverse transcribed with TCR constant-region primers, mostly using SuperScript III. General conclusions and limits of the study: RNA-based TCR counts may be influenced by expression changes linked to T cell activation and differentiation. After error correction, over 90% of naive TCR sequences appeared only once, giving much steeper abundance distributions than memory subsets. Naive repertoires, especially CD8, contained a few larger clonotypes, possibly memory cells re-expressing CD45RA. No ground truth was available to validate the repertoire findings for the naive and memory subsets. Each clonotype was defined as a single alpha or beta chain sequence rather than as a paired alpha/beta receptor. In both CD4 and CD8 cells, the Gini index increased while Shannon and inverse Simpson diversity decreased from naive through CM, EM and EMRA. TCR abundance followed a power law with an exponent that was different for naive and memory subsets but consistent across the three individuals.

This clonotype has just a few counts. The antigen this receptor binds is unknown. No base quality values were provided; no much bigger clone lies one nucleotide off. Separate amplification of TCR alpha and beta chain libraries was performed from the second PCR step onward. The CMV status of each donor was determined by measuring IFNgamma production from CD4+ T cells after fresh PBMCs had been stimulated overnight with CMV viral lysate. CD4 T cells were positively selected with Miltenyi beads, followed by positive selection of CD8 T cells from the CD4-negative fraction. After staining for CD3, CD4, CD8, CD45RA, CD27 and a live/dead dye, cells were sorted on a BD Aria II into four subsets based on CD45RA and CD27. Blood was obtained from three healthy volunteers, and the blood from each volunteer was fractionated into CD4 and CD8 T cells and subsequently into four differentiation subsets. Around 110 ml of peripheral blood was taken from each donor, and PBMC were separated by density-gradient centrifugation on Ficoll-Paque PLUS. Sorted cells were lysed in RLT buffer, after which RNA was extracted using a Qiagen RNeasy kit and stored at -80 degrees C.

The germline V gene specifies SGHRS as CDR1 and YFSETQ as CDR2. From the cysteine through the phenylalanine, the CDR3 covers 13 amino acids. The kept DNA is CDR3 alone, 39 bases in frame from the first base. V is cut by 1 base and J by 0 bases, and the space between the germline ends is 5 bases. The library was prepared using UMI-ligation and nested PCR. An equimolar mix of two oligonucleotides covering both TRBC1 and TRBC2 was used as the beta constant-region primer. Four rounds of PCR, combining the SP2 primer with nested alpha and beta constant-region primers, were used to amplify the ligated cDNA. A single-stranded oligonucleotide carrying the SP2 primer and a 12-nucleotide UMI was ligated to the 3' end of the cDNA by T4 RNA ligase 1. Incubation of the ligation reaction was carried out at 16 degrees C for about 20-25 hours. To avoid over-amplification, PCR2 was usually performed as a SYBR Green qPCR and halted once a predetermined threshold was reached. Apart from the first purification, every purification step used Agencourt AMPure XP magnetic beads. Library quantification was done by Qubit, followed by a TapeStation check on which the main peak was expected at around 650 bp. Pooled libraries were sequenced on an Illumina MiSeq using v2 2x251 paired-end kits, and typically roughly 0.85-2.3 million reads were obtained per sample. Libraries were pooled at about 3.7 nM per sample, and roughly 4.5-7.5% PhiX was added to improve cluster recognition. Regarding the original processing steps: FASTQ reads processed by Demultiplexor were assigned V and J genes by Decombinator through tag matching that tolerated a single base-pair mismatch. Collapsinator used UMIs to correct both sequencing errors and frequency errors arising from PCR heterogeneity. CDR3Translator translated TCRs and extracted CDR3s from the conserved cysteine to the FGXG phenylalanine, flagging non-productive sequences. Gini, Shannon entropy and inverse Simpson indices were calculated on repertoires subsampled to equal numbers of UMI-defined TCRs. Within the linear range, a power law was fitted by maximum likelihood to the distributions of clonotype abundance. On one naive CD8 sample, the pipeline and MIGEC gave similar UMI counts, unique TCR numbers and clonal distributions. In one analysis, naive TCRs also found in any memory subset of the same donor were removed from the naive repertoire. The repertoires were searched for 5,500 to 7,500 CMV-associated CDR3 sequences that had been compiled from VDJdb and a published dataset. TCRdb redid the processing of the public reads, applying fastp at Q25 and MiXCR, and retained in-frame beta chains. Under each unique CDR3 protein, matching rows form one entry showing the most common genes and DNA. It is TCRdb's table, rather than the study itself, that gives the V and J calls and clone size. The sample data list about 150,000 distinct CDR3 sequences, and 22% of these were observed just once. Jointly, the top ten make up less than 0.13% of the sample.

The receptor chain draws on TRBV5-1 and TRBJ2-7; no D gene is confidently identified. The clonotype was recovered from a human donor in good health. The sample consisted of naive CD4+ T cells from blood. In light of the paper, this sample's cell subset or site label describes: naive T cells, CD45RA high CD27+. The DNA sequence reads TGCGCCAGCAGCTTGTTCAGCTCCTACGAGCAGTACTTC. Protein translation: CASSLFSSYEQYF.